This TCR beta chain was recovered during a study of beta chain features in type 1 diabetes. The table lists this clone with a few counts. Expressed TCRB transcripts were sequenced because the isolated RNA had all been reverse transcribed beforehand. Measured with immunoSEQ multiplex PCR; TCRdb has only the in-frame clones, and not every one. Here the sample spans hundreds of thousands of clones, 7.5% to 10% being singletons. CDR3 size: 16 residues. With 0 bases removed from V and 2 bases from J, the gap between germline ends came to 15 bases. Per germline, CDR1 SGDLS and CDR2 YYNGEE. This clonotype was obtained from a woman between 18 and 30 years old in good health. Sequenced sample: naive CD4+ T cells from blood. The chain carries TRBV9 and TRBJ2-7; tentative D call: TRBD2 (7 bases). The CDR3 loop is CASSVAGRGGPYEQYF. CDR3 nucleotide sequence: TGTGCCAGCAGCGTAGCTGGGAGGGGGGGTCCCTACGAGCAGTACTTC.